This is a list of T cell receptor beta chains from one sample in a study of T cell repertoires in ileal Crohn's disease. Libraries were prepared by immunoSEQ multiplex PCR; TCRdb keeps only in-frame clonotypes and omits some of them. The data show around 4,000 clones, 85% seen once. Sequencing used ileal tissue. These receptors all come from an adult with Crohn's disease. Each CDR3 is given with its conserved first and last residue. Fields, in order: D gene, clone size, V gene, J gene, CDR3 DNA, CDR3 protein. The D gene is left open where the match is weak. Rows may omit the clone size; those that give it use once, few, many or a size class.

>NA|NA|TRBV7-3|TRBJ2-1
TGTGCCAGCAGCTTATTCGTCGGTGTCCGGGAGCAGTTCTTC
CASSLFVGVREQFF
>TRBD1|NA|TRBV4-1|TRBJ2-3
TGCGCCAGTCGGTCACAGGGGAGCACAGATACGCAGTATTTT
CASRSQGSTDTQYF
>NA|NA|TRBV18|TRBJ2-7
TGTGCCAGCTCACCACCATCCCCAGGGTCCTACGAGCAGTACTTC
CASSPPSPGSYEQYF
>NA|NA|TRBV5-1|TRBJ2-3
TGCGCCAGCAGCCATAGTTCCGGCACAGATACGCAGTATTTT
CASSHSSGTDTQYF
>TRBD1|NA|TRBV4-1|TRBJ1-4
TGCGCCAGCAGCCGGGGACAGGGAATCGTGGGGGAAAAACTGTTTTTT
CASSRGQGIVGEKLFF
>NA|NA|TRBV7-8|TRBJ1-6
TGTGCCAGCAGCGCCCCGGGAGGGGCCACCTATAATTCACCCCTCCACTTT
CASSAPGGATYNSPLHF
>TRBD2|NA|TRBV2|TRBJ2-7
TGTGCCAGCAGTGAACCTAGCGGGGGGGGGTACGAGCAGTACTTC
CASSEPSGGGYEQYF
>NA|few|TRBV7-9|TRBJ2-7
TGTGCCAGCAGCTTTACAGCCCACGAGCAGTACTTC
CASSFTAHEQYF
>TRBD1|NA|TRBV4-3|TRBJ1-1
TGCGCCAGCAGCCCGGGACAGGGTTTGGGCACTGAAGCTTTCTTT
CASSPGQGLGTEAFF
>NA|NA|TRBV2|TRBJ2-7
TGTGCCAGCAAGAGACTATCCTACGAGCAGTACTTC
CASKRLSYEQYF
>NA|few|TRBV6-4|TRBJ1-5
TGTGCCAGCAGTGTCGGGGAGAATCAGCCCCAGCATTTT
CASSVGENQPQHF
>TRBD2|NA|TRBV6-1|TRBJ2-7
TGTGCCAGCAGTGAAGGCGGGGGGAGCTCCTACGAGCAGTACTTC
CASSEGGGSSYEQYF
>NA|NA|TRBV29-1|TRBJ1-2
TGCAGCGTTCTCTCCTATGGCTACACCTTC
CSVLSYGYTF
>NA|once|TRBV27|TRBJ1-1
TGTGCCAGCATTCCTTCCTCAGCGAGACCCGCTGAAGCTTTCTTT
CASIPSSARPAEAFF
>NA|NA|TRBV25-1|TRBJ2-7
TGTGCCAGCAGTGAATCCCTCTACGAGCAGTACTTC
CASSESLYEQYF
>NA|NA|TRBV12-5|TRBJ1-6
TGTGCTAGTGGTCTTATACAGCGGAATTCACCCCTCCACTTT
CASGLIQRNSPLHF
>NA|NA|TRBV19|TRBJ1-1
TGTGCCAGTAGTATGAGCAGGAAAGCTTTCTTT
CASSMSRKAFF
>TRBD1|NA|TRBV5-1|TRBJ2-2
TGCGCCAGCAGCTGGGACAGGTCGAACACCGGGGAGCTGTTTTTT
CASSWDRSNTGELFF
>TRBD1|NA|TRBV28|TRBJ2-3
TGTGCCATCCTTGACAGGGCTTCAGATACGCAGTATTTT
CAILDRASDTQYF
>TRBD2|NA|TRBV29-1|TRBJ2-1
TGCAGCGTGTCTAGCGGGGACTACAATGAGCAGTTCTTC
CSVSSGDYNEQFF
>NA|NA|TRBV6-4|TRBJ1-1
TGTGCCAGCAGCCCGGACGGGGAGAACACTGAAGCTTTCTTT
CASSPDGENTEAFF
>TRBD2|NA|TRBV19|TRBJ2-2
TGTGCCAGCTTTAGCGGGGGGACGACCACCGGGGAGCTGTTTTTT
CASFSGGTTTGELFF
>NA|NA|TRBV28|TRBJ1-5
TGTGCCAGCAGTTTACGGCGGGATCAGCCCCAGCATTTT
CASSLRRDQPQHF
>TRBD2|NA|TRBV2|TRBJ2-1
TGTGCCAGCAGTGAGACTAGCGGGGGTTACAATGAGCAGTTCTTC
CASSETSGGYNEQFF
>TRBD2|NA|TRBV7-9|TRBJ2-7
TGCGCCAGCAGCGGGACCGGGATACTAGCGGGGGCCTCCTACGAGCAGTACTTC
CASSGTGILAGASYEQYF
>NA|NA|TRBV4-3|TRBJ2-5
TGCGCCAGCAGCCAAGATGCGGCTACCCAAGAGACCCAGTACTTC
CASSQDAATQETQYF
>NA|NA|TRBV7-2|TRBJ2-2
TGTGCCAGCAGCTTATACGCGCCCACCGGGGAGCTGTTTTTT
CASSLYAPTGELFF
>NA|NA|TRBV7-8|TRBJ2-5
TGTGCCAGCAGCCCGTCGCAGGGGACCCAGTACTTC
CASSPSQGTQYF
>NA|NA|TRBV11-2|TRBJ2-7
TGTGCCAGCAGCTTAGTCCCCCCCCCGGGCTACGAGCAGTACTTC
CASSLVPPPGYEQYF
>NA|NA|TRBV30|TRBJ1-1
TGTGCCTGGAGGGGGGAGGCCACTGAAGCTTTCTTT
CAWRGEATEAFF
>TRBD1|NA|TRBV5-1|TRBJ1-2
TGCGCCAGCAGCTTGGAGGACAGGGGCTACACCTTC
CASSLEDRGYTF
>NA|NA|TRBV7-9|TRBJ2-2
TGTGCCAGCAACCTGGGGGTTGCGGGGGCCAACACCGGGGAGCTGTTTTTT
CASNLGVAGANTGELFF
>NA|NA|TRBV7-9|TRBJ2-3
TGTGCCAGCAGCTTACTCCTAGCAGATACGCAGTATTTT
CASSLLLADTQYF
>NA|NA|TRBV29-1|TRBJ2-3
TGCAGCGTTGAAGGTCAGAACACAGATACGCAGTATTTT
CSVEGQNTDTQYF
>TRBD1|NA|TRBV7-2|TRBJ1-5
TGTGCCAGCAGCACTGGACAGGGGGGACATCAGCCCCAGCATTTT
CASSTGQGGHQPQHF
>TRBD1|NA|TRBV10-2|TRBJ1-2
TGCGCCAGCAGCGGGGGGACAGGGGAAGGCTACACCTTC
CASSGGTGEGYTF
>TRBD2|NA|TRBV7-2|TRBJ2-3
TGTGCCAGCAGCACCGACCGGGACTACCTCACAGATACGCAGTATTTT
CASSTDRDYLTDTQYF
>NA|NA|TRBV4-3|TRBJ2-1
TGCGCCAGCAGCCAAGATGGGCGCCAAAGCTCCTACAATGAGCAGTTCTTC
CASSQDGRQSSYNEQFF
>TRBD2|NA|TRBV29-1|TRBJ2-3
TGCAGCGTGTCCCTAGCGGGGGGATCCACAGATACGCAGTATTTT
CSVSLAGGSTDTQYF
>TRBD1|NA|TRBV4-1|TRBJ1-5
TGCGCCAGCAGCCAGACAGGGGGAGGTGGACAGCCCCAGCATTTT
CASSQTGGGGQPQHF